Shown below are 32 T cell receptor beta chains from a single sample sequenced in a study of blood T cell repertoires in COVID-19. Profiling relied on immunoSEQ multiplex PCR, and the TCRdb table lists in-frame clones only, not all of them. Seen here are around 250,000 clones, under 95% observed once, and the top ten hold approximately 2.7%. The specimen sequenced was PBMCs or T cells enriched from blood (not recorded which). These receptors were taken from a man aged 35-49 years who had been exposed to COVID-19.

This clone was seen once. The chain couples TRBV28 to TRBJ2-7; D is possibly TRBD2 (7 bases). Germline CDR1 is MDHEN and CDR2 is SYDVKM. CDR3 length: 19 residues. V lost 6 bases and J lost 2, with 29 bases in between. CDR3 nucleotides: TGTGCCAGCAGCTCCTCGGGGGGCGGCGAGGGAGGGTTCCCCTACGAGCAGTACTTC. Translated: CASSSSGGGEGGFPYEQYF.

This chain joins TRBV28 and TRBJ2-7; possible D gene TRBD1, 6 bases. The CDR3 length is 14 residues. With 5 bases removed from V and 6 bases from J, the gap between germline ends came to 17 bases. Germline-derived CDR1 and CDR2 are MDHEN and SYDVKM. CDR3 loop: CASSVALQGFEQYF. The CDR3 DNA sequence: TGTGCCAGCAGTGTAGCACTACAGGGTTTCGAGCAGTACTTC.

The chain has TRBV24-1 and TRBJ2-2, with D perhaps TRBD2 (5 bases). The V end lost 9 bases, the J end lost 6 bases, and 10 bases lay between the germline ends. Germline CDR1 reads KGHDR; CDR2 reads SFDVKD. The CDR3 consists of 12 residues. CDR3 amino acids: CATAGGPGELFF. CDR3 in DNA: TGTGCCACCGCAGGAGGTCCCGGGGAGCTGTTTTTT.

The rearrangement joins TRBV6-6 to TRBJ2-7; D perhaps matches TRBD2 (6 bases). Trimming took off 5 bases at V and 3 bases at J, with 14 bases between the two ends. In germline, CDR1 is MNHNY, CDR2 SVGAGI (reference sequence). This CDR3 is built from 14 residues. The CDR3: CASSPGTGLYEQYF. Here the CDR3 DNA reads TGTGCCAGCAGTCCCGGGACTGGCCTCTACGAGCAGTACTTC.

The genes are TRBV5-8 and TRBJ1-5; D not resolved. Trimming stripped 1 base from V and 11 bases from J, with 10 bases between. This CDR3 is built from 12 residues. Germline loops: CDR1 SGHTS, CDR2 YDEGEE. The CDR3 DNA follows: TGTGCCAGCAGCTTGCTCGGGGAGTCCCAGCATTTT. Translating gives CASSLLGESQHF.

V and J are TRBV15 and TRBJ2-1; no reliable D call. V gave up 0 bases and J gave up 7 bases, with 10 bases separating them. CDR1 is LNHNV and CDR2 is YYDKDF in the germline V gene (reference sequence). CDR3 length equals 14 residues. The CDR3 DNA sequence: TGTGCCACCAGCAGAGACCTTTCTCCGAATGAGCAGTTCTTC. Residues: CATSRDLSPNEQFF.

The gene calls are TRBV28 and TRBJ2-2; D might be TRBD2 (6 bases). The CDR3 sequence is 13 residues long. Trimming shortened V by 8 bases and J by 5 bases, and 12 bases separated the two germline ends. Germline CDR1 reads MDHEN; CDR2 reads SYDVKM. The CDR3 sequence: CASETGGTGELFF. The DNA of the CDR3 is TGTGCCAGCGAGACCGGGGGAACCGGGGAGCTGTTTTTT.

The rearrangement joins TRBV24-1 to TRBJ2-3; D remains ambiguous. CDR3 length equals 14 residues. Germline values: CDR1 KGHDR, CDR2 SFDVKD. Between the trimmed V and J ends, which lost 1 base and 5 bases, there was a span of 9 bases. CDR3 protein: CATSDFDSQDTQYF. DNA of the CDR3: TGTGCCACCAGTGATTTTGACTCCCAAGATACGCAGTATTTT.

This clone has more than one count but fewer than ten. This chain uses TRBV28 with TRBJ1-1; 7 bases align to TRBD1. The CDR3 loop spans 14 amino acids. The germline V gene encodes CDR1 MDHEN and CDR2 SYDVKM. J lost 4 bases, V lost 8 bases, and 10 bases had no gene match. DNA for the CDR3: TGTGCCAGCTATACTCGACAGGGAAGCACTGAAGCTTTCTTT. This gives the protein CASYTRQGSTEAFF.

This clone appeared once. This chain uses TRBV9 with TRBJ1-2; 7 nucleotides line up with TRBD1. With V trimmed by 2 bases and J by 8 bases, 12 bases remained unmatched. CDR3 length: 15 residues. Germline loops: CDR1 SGDLS, CDR2 YYNGEE. Here the CDR3 DNA reads TGTGCCAGCAGCGTTGGGGTGGACAGGTTGGGAGGCTACACCTTC. Translating gives CASSVGVDRLGGYTF.

The J gene is TRBJ2-3, the V gene TRBV27; 8 bases agree with TRBD2. V lost 7 bases and J lost 0; bases outside the gene matches: 6. There are 15 residues in the CDR3. Germline CDR1 reads MNHEY; CDR2 reads SMNVEV (reference sequence). CDR3 protein: CASTLLAVSTDTQYF. The CDR3 DNA reads TGTGCCAGCACCCTACTAGCGGTGAGCACAGATACGCAGTATTTT.

CDR3 sequence: CASSSLGQGTGELFF. DNA of the CDR3: TGTGCCAGCAGTTCCCTGGGACAGGGCACCGGGGAGCTGTTTTTT. This chain links TRBV6-5 with TRBJ2-2; 9 nucleotides agree with TRBD1. The CDR3 length is 15 residues. Trimming took 4 bases from V and 4 from J; bases not matched to a gene: 4. The germline CDR1 and CDR2 sequences are MNHEY and SVGAGI.

The chain carries TRBV5-6 and TRBJ2-7; 9 bases are shared with TRBD1. CDR1 and CDR2 from the germline V gene are SGHDT and YYEEEE. V was clipped by 3 bases and J by 3 bases; unmatched bases: 7. This CDR3 is 15 amino acids long. The CDR3 is CASSWGTGRFYEQYF. The CDR3 DNA sequence: TGTGCCAGCAGCTGGGGGACAGGGAGGTTCTACGAGCAGTACTTC.

This chain joins TRBV12-5 and TRBJ2-7, with a weak D call TRBD1 (6 bases). The germline V gene encodes CDR1 LGHNT and CDR2 FRNRAP. The CDR3 spans 17 residues. The V gene lost 2 bases and the J gene lost 4 bases, with 21 bases spanning the gap. This CDR3 reads CASGLPYTGQKIYEQYF. The CDR3 nucleotides are TGTGCTAGTGGTTTGCCCTACACTGGACAGAAGATTTACGAGCAGTACTTC.

This CDR3 is CASIKDRESSPLHF. The CDR3 region has the DNA TGTGCCAGTATAAAGGACAGGGAAAGTTCACCCCTCCACTTT. The chain couples TRBV2 to TRBJ1-6, with TRBD1 matching 8 bases. Germline V lookup: CDR1 SNHLY, CDR2 FYNNEI. There are 14 residues in the CDR3. Trimming took 9 bases from V and 9 from J; bases not matched to a gene: 10.

The CDR3 is CASSLVDSLYEQYF. Here the CDR3 DNA reads TGCGCCAGCAGCTTGGTAGACAGTCTCTACGAGCAGTACTTC. The chain carries TRBV5-1 and TRBJ2-7; D possibly corresponds to TRBD1 (5 bases). CDR3 size: 14 residues. CDR1 and CDR2 from the germline V gene are SGHRS and YFSETQ. The V gene lost 0 bases and the J gene lost 3 bases, with 10 bases spanning the gap. The entire variable domain, with the rest obtained from reference TRBV5-1 and TRBJ2-7, is as follows: KAGVTQTPRYLIKTRGQQVTLSCSPISGHRSVSWYQQTPGQGLQFLFEYFSETQRNKGNFPGRFSGRQFSNSRSEMNVSTLELGDSALYLCASSLVDSLYEQYFGPGTRLTVT.

A word on this clone: The DNA is left out, because the CDR3 cannot be placed on it with certainty; the CDR3 is given as TCRdb lists it. The chain joins TRBV21-1 to TRBJ1-1; TRBD1 is taken as the D call from the table, unchecked against the DNA. TRBV21-1 is designated a pseudogene. From its first to its last residue, the CDR3 has 15 amino acids. CDR3 in amino acids: CASSKVAGGATEAFF.

The chain has TRBV28 and TRBJ1-1; tentative D call: TRBD1 (6 bases). There are 13 residues in the CDR3. Trimming pared 2 bases from V and 9 bases from J, leaving 13 bases between. The germline CDR1 and CDR2 sequences are MDHEN and SYDVKM. CDR3 in DNA: TGTGCCAGCAGTTTAATTCCCGGGACAAAAGCTTTCTTT. Translated: CASSLIPGTKAFF.

The rearrangement links TRBV5-6 to TRBJ2-1; 10 bases are shared with TRBD1. Looked up from germline, CDR1 is SGHDT and CDR2 is YYEEEE. Trimming removed 0 bases from V and 5 bases from J; junction bases left unmatched: 2. This CDR3 contains 15 residues. The CDR3 loop is CASSLGGQGNNEQFF. The CDR3 DNA sequence: TGTGCCAGCAGCTTGGGGGGACAGGGGAACAATGAGCAGTTCTTC.

This clone was seen just once. The V and J genes are TRBV30 and TRBJ2-3, with 7 bases matching TRBD2. This CDR3 is built from 15 residues. CDR1 is GTSNPN, CDR2 SVGIG, per germline (reference sequence). The V gene end was trimmed by 1 base and the J gene end by 0 bases; junction bases not matched to a gene: 4. The CDR3 loop reads CAWSGGGTSTDTQYF. The CDR3 DNA reads TGTGCCTGGAGTGGCGGGGGTACTAGCACAGATACGCAGTATTTT.

This chain joins TRBV4-1 and TRBJ1-1, with a tentative D call TRBD1 (5 bases). This CDR3 is built from 16 residues. V dropped 0 bases and J dropped 4 bases, with 15 bases sitting between them. Germline-derived CDR1 and CDR2 are MGHRA and YSYEKL. CDR3 in DNA: TGCGCCAGCAGCCAAGACTCGGCGGGGGATGGCACTGAAGCTTTCTTT. It translates to CASSQDSAGDGTEAFF.

This chain links TRBV11-2 with TRBJ2-7, with TRBD1 identical over 9 bases. Germline V gene sequence: CDR1 SGHAT, CDR2 FQNNGV. The CDR3 runs 14 residues. J gave up 6 bases and V 6 bases, and 9 bases lay outside the gene matches. The CDR3 reads CASSHGNRGREQYF. The CDR3 coding sequence is TGTGCCAGCAGTCACGGGAACAGGGGGCGCGAGCAGTACTTC.

V usage is TRBV14 and J usage is TRBJ1-6; maybe TRBD1 (5 bases). The CDR3 loop spans 15 amino acids. Germline lookup yields CDR1 SGHDN and CDR2 FVKESK. V shed 4 bases and J shed 8 bases, with 15 bases lying between them. The CDR3 loop is CASSRFDRGDSPLHF. As DNA, the CDR3 is TGTGCCAGCAGCCGATTTGACCGGGGGGATTCACCCCTCCACTTT.

The chain employs TRBV5-4 and TRBJ2-6; TRBD2 is a possible D gene (5 bases). CDR3 length equals 15 residues. Germline CDR1 reads SGHNT; CDR2 reads YYREEE (reference sequence). V lost 0 bases, J lost 4 bases, and 8 bases lay in between. CDR3 coding DNA: TGTGCCAGCAGCTTGGCGGGGTCCGGGGCCAACGTCCTGACTTTC. This encodes CASSLAGSGANVLTF.

A few counts support this clone. The chain is built from TRBV5-4 and TRBJ1-3, with a possible D match to TRBD1 (6 bases). From germline, CDR1 is SGHNT and CDR2 YYREEE (reference sequence). This CDR3 has 15 residues. Trimming pared 6 bases from V and 0 bases from J, leaving 13 bases between. The CDR3 bases are TGTGCCAGCACCTCCGGACAGTCCTCTGGAAACACCATATATTTT. It codes for CASTSGQSSGNTIYF.

This rearrangement joins TRBV7-3 to TRBJ2-1, with D hard to call. The ends were cut back, 5 bases at V and 9 bases at J, with 20 bases in the middle. The CDR3 covers 15 residues. Germline CDR1 SGHTA, CDR2 FQGTGA. The CDR3 loop reads CASSAVAPSSGEQFF. CDR3 DNA: TGTGCCAGCAGCGCAGTGGCCCCTAGTTCTGGTGAGCAGTTCTTC.

This chain links TRBV27 with TRBJ2-7, with 8 positions matching TRBD2. The CDR3 is made up of 14 amino acids. J was trimmed by 6 bases and V by 3 bases; bases with no gene match: 7. CDR1 is MNHEY, CDR2 SMNVEV, per germline (reference sequence). CDR3 residues: CASSFVGGRLEQYF. The CDR3 DNA reads as TGTGCCAGCAGTTTCGTGGGCGGGAGGCTCGAGCAGTACTTC.

V gene TRBV10-2 combines with J gene TRBJ1-1; 7 nucleotides align to TRBD1. CDR1 is WSHSY and CDR2 is SAAADI in the germline V gene. Trimming at V came to 7 bases and at J to 3 bases, leaving 5 bases not matched to a gene. The CDR3 contains 13 residues. CDR3 protein: CASNLRGDTEAFF. In DNA form, the CDR3 reads TGCGCCAGCAACCTCAGGGGGGACACTGAAGCTTTCTTT.

This chain links TRBV5-1 with TRBJ1-5; possibly TRBD1 for D (5 bases). Germline lookup yields CDR1 SGHRS and CDR2 YFSETQ. This CDR3 has 14 amino acids. V was trimmed by 0 bases and J by 6 bases, leaving 10 bases between them. The CDR3 loop reads CASSLEQGTQPQHF. Here the CDR3 DNA reads TGCGCCAGCAGCTTGGAGCAGGGAACTCAGCCCCAGCATTTT.

The chain uses TRBV6-2 or TRBV6-3 and TRBJ2-7; TRBD2 matches 9 bases. The germline V gene has CDR1 MNHEY and CDR2 SVGEGT. The CDR3 consists of 16 residues. Germline trimming cut 0 bases from V and 3 bases from J; bases unmatched to any gene: 6. CDR3 loop: CASSYSSGSRIYEQYF. The DNA of the CDR3 is TGTGCCAGCAGTTACTCTAGCGGGAGCCGAATCTACGAGCAGTACTTC.

This clone was detected once. The V and J genes are TRBV6-5 and TRBJ1-1; D remains unclear. Per the germline V gene, CDR1 is MNHEY and CDR2 is SVGAGI. The CDR3 runs to 14 residues. The V gene lost 2 bases and the J gene lost 7 bases, with 14 bases spanning the gap. The CDR3 loop is CASSYDILRGEAFF. The CDR3, as DNA: TGTGCCAGCAGTTACGATATACTTCGGGGTGAAGCTTTCTTT.

This chain links TRBV19 with TRBJ2-2; D not certain. The CDR3 consists of 14 residues. CDR1 is LNHDA, CDR2 SQIVND, per germline (reference sequence). The V end lost 1 base, the J end lost 0 bases, and 3 bases lay between the germline ends. DNA of the CDR3: TGTGCCAGTAGTATAGTAGCGAACACCGGGGAGCTGTTTTTT. It specifies CASSIVANTGELFF.